The 31 T cell receptor beta chains reported below all come from one sample, sequenced in a study of blood T cell repertoires in COVID-19. Generated by immunoSEQ multiplex PCR, the TCRdb table keeps only in-frame clones and is missing some. The sample yields some 260,000 clones, 70% to 85% seen once. The sequenced sample consisted of peripheral blood. These receptors came from a woman of 80 years or more with acute or convalescent COVID-19.

V usage is TRBV21-1 and J usage is TRBJ2-2; TRBD2, as called in the table, went unchecked against the DNA. TRBV21-1 is flagged as a pseudogene. The CDR3 length is 18 residues. CDR3 protein: CASSKERASGKNTGELFF. In DNA form, the CDR3 reads TGTGCCAGCAGCAAAGAACGGGCCAGCGGGAAGAACACCGGGGAGCTGTTTTTT.

Here the CDR3 DNA reads TGTGCCAGCTCACCAGACAGGGACCTCTATGGCTACACCTTC. Its translation is CASSPDRDLYGYTF. The chain uses TRBV18 and TRBJ1-2; the match to TRBD1 covers 7 bases. Germline V lookup: CDR1 KGHSH, CDR2 LQKENI. The CDR3 is made up of 14 amino acids. The ends lost 2 bases at V and 4 bases at J; junction bases unmatched: 4.

The chain joins TRBV11-2 to TRBJ2-3, with D tentatively TRBD2 (6 bases). The CDR3 length is 15 residues. V was trimmed by 1 base and J by 3 bases, leaving 11 bases between them. Germline V gives CDR1 SGHAT, CDR2 FQNNGV. In DNA form, the CDR3 reads TGTGCCAGCAGCTTAGGTTGGAGGGGAACAGATACGCAGTATTTT. Encoded protein: CASSLGWRGTDTQYF.

The chain is built from TRBV4-3 and TRBJ1-2; perhaps TRBD1 as D (5 bases). CDR3 size: 14 residues. Trimming stripped 7 bases from V and 6 bases from J, with 18 bases between. Germline V gene data show CDR1 as LGHNA and CDR2 as YSLEER. The CDR3 loop is CASKDWGGANGYTF. CDR3 nucleotide sequence: TGCGCCAGCAAGGATTGGGGAGGGGCGAATGGCTACACCTTC.

V gene TRBV5-4 combines with J gene TRBJ1-6; tentative D call: TRBD1 (5 bases). Trimming stripped 4 bases from V and 7 bases from J, with 12 bases between. Germline CDR1 and CDR2: SGHNT and YYREEE (reference sequence). The CDR3 extends over 14 amino acids. In DNA form, the CDR3 reads TGTGCCAGCAGCCACGGGACTGAAAATTCACCCCTCCACTTT. It encodes CASSHGTENSPLHF.

This clone was recorded only once. The chain's CDR3 is CASSQVLAAHTGELFF. Written as DNA, the CDR3 is TGTGCCAGCAGCCAAGTTCTAGCGGCGCACACCGGGGAGCTGTTTTTT. The chain combines TRBV3-1 (or the pseudogene TRBV3-2) with TRBJ2-2; 7 bases agree with TRBD2. Trimming at V came to 1 base and at J to 3 bases, leaving 5 bases not matched to a gene. This CDR3 spans 16 amino acids. Germline V gene lookup returns CDR1 LGHDT and CDR2 YNNKEL (reference sequence).

The gene calls are TRBV2 and TRBJ1-2, with D possibly being TRBD1 (5 bases). This CDR3 region has 13 residues. Trimming cost V 3 bases and J 8 bases, with 13 bases left between them. Per germline, CDR1 SNHLY and CDR2 FYNNEI. CDR3 protein: CASSEEGRDGYTF. CDR3 DNA: TGTGCCAGCAGTGAGGAGGGGAGGGACGGCTACACCTTC.

The chain combines TRBV18 with TRBJ1-6, with TRBD1 identical over 8 bases. CDR3 length: 13 residues. The ends lost 3 bases at V and 8 bases at J; junction bases unmatched: 0. Germline V CDR1 and CDR2: KGHSH, LQKENI. The DNA of the CDR3 is TGTGCCAGCTCACCGACAGGGGATTCACCCCTCCACTTT. Its translation is CASSPTGDSPLHF.

The rearrangement uses TRBV7-2 and TRBJ1-1, with 8 bases matching TRBD1. J lost 4 bases, V lost 4 bases, and 5 bases had no gene match. The CDR3 consists of 14 residues. CDR1 and CDR2 (germline): SGHTA, FQGNSA. In DNA, the CDR3 is TGTGCCAGCAGCTCCTACACAGGGGGCACTGAAGCTTTCTTT. This codes for CASSSYTGGTEAFF.

The genes are TRBV12-1 and TRBJ2-2; the D call in the table, TRBD2, was not verified against the DNA. TRBV12-1 is a documented pseudogene. The CDR3 has 16 residues. This chain's CDR3 is CASSSSAGGNTGELFF. The CDR3 nucleotides are TGTGCCAGCAGCTCATCAGCGGGAGGGAACACCGGGGAGCTGTTTTTT.

The chain links TRBV6-5 to TRBJ1-2; D may be TRBD1 (6 bases). Trimming took 4 bases from V and 4 from J, leaving 10 bases between them. Germline V CDR1 and CDR2: MNHEY, SVGAGI. CDR3 length equals 13 residues. In DNA, the CDR3 is TGTGCCAGCAGTTCCGCGACAGGCTATGGCTACACCTTC. Translating it yields CASSSATGYGYTF.

The chain carries TRBV2 and TRBJ2-3, with 9 bases that match TRBD2. Germline V CDR1 and CDR2: SNHLY, FYNNEI. J gave up 1 base and V 7 bases, and 6 bases lay outside the gene matches. The CDR3 extends over 15 amino acids. The CDR3 coding sequence is TGTGCCAGCACCACGACTAGCGGAGGCACAGATACGCAGTATTTT. Encoded protein: CASTTTSGGTDTQYF.

On this clone itself: One end of the junction is discordant with germline, which a read error may explain. This chain links TRBV10-3 with TRBJ2-7; 7 bases line up with TRBD1. Looked up from germline, CDR1 is ENHRY and CDR2 is SYGVKD. This CDR3 has 12 amino acids. The CDR3 loop reads CAISEPGTEVNF. Written as DNA, the CDR3 is TGTGCCATCAGTGAGCCGGGGACAGAAGTAAACTTC.

The chain links TRBV7-9 to TRBJ2-7; possible D gene TRBD2, 6 bases. The ends were cut back, 6 bases at V and 6 bases at J, with 18 bases in the middle. Germline CDR1 and CDR2: SEHNR and FQNEAQ (reference sequence). The CDR3 has 14 amino acids. This CDR3 is CASRTLGGNLEQYF. CDR3 DNA: TGTGCCAGCAGAACCCTCGGAGGGAACCTCGAGCAGTACTTC.

J is TRBJ2-7 and V is TRBV6-1, with a possible D match to TRBD1 (6 bases). The CDR3 runs to 15 residues. Germline-derived CDR1 and CDR2 are MNHNS and SASEGT. Trimming cost V 2 bases and J 12 bases, with 23 bases left between them. The CDR3 region is CASSELLSTGSKAYF. Written as DNA, the CDR3 is TGTGCCAGCAGTGAACTCCTTAGCACAGGGTCCAAGGCGTACTTC.

With respect to this clone: Other DNA sequences in the same sample also yield this CDR3. The V gene is TRBV7-8, the J gene TRBJ1-6; a weak D match, TRBD1 (6 bases). V lost 1 base and J lost 10, with 11 bases in between. The germline V gene has CDR1 SGHVS and CDR2 FQNEAQ. CDR3 length: 14 residues. The CDR3 bases are TGTGCCAGCAGCTTAGTCAGGGGCGGATCACCCCTCCACTTT. Translating gives CASSLVRGGSPLHF.

V usage is TRBV9 and J usage is TRBJ2-2, with D uncertain. The CDR3 spans 14 residues. V gave up 6 bases and J gave up 4 bases, with 13 bases separating them. From germline, CDR1 is SGDLS and CDR2 YYNGEE. The chain's CDR3 is CASTNTMVTGELFF. In DNA, the CDR3 is TGTGCCAGCACCAACACCATGGTCACCGGGGAGCTGTTTTTT. The complete variable domain, with remaining parts taken from reference TRBV9 and TRBJ2-2, reads DSGVTQTPKHLITATGQRVTLRCSPRSGDLSVYWYQQSLDQGLQFLIQYYNGEERAKGNILERFSAQQFPDLHSELNLSSLELGDSALYFCASTNTMVTGELFFGEGSRLTVL.

This clone has only a few counts. This chain joins TRBV5-1 and TRBJ2-2; TRBD1 matches 8 bases. The germline CDR1 and CDR2 sequences are SGHRS and YFSETQ. This CDR3 is 16 amino acids long. With 4 bases clipped from V and 6 bases from J, the junction kept 11 bases outside the gene matches. The DNA for the CDR3 is TGCGCCAGCAGCCTACGAGGACAGGGAAGTTCCGGGGAGCTGTTTTTT. This codes for CASSLRGQGSSGELFF.

DNA for the CDR3: TGTGCCAGCAAACCTACTCAGGGGCTAAATCAGCCCCAGCATTTT. It encodes CASKPTQGLNQPQHF. This rearrangement joins TRBV6-5 to TRBJ1-5; TRBD1 might be the D (6 bases). Trimming removed 7 bases from V and 4 bases from J, with 17 bases in between. The CDR3 sequence is 15 residues long. Germline V gene lookup returns CDR1 MNHEY and CDR2 SVGAGI.

The J gene is TRBJ1-1, the V gene TRBV6-1, with 8 positions matching TRBD1. CDR1 and CDR2 from the germline V gene are MNHNS and SASEGT. The CDR3 is made up of 17 amino acids. Losses at the gene ends were 1 base for V and 4 bases for J; bases not matched to a gene: 11. In DNA form, the CDR3 reads TGTGCCAGCAGTGAAGTAGGGACAGGCAAAGTAGGCACTGAAGCTTTCTTT. Translation gives CASSEVGTGKVGTEAFF.

The table lists this clone with a count of one. The chain joins TRBV7-2 to TRBJ2-5; 10 bases agree with TRBD2. The germline V gene encodes CDR1 SGHTA and CDR2 FQGNSA. With 5 bases clipped from V and 4 bases from J, the junction kept 7 bases outside the gene matches. The CDR3 length is 15 residues. The CDR3 nucleotides read TGTGCCAGCAGCCCGCAGCGGGGGGGCCCAGAGACCCAGTACTTC. This sequence encodes CASSPQRGGPETQYF.

V usage is TRBV9 and J usage is TRBJ1-3; 7 bases agree with TRBD1. The CDR3 has 14 residues. Germline CDR1 is SGDLS and CDR2 is YYNGEE. V trimming: 1 base; J trimming: 4 bases; junction bases outside the gene matches: 2. CDR3 residues: CASSVSRGGNTIYF. The DNA of the CDR3 is TGTGCCAGCAGCGTATCCAGGGGGGGAAACACCATATATTTT.

V usage is TRBV6-5 and J usage is TRBJ1-1; D may be TRBD1 (5 bases). Trimming pared 0 bases from V and 5 bases from J, leaving 13 bases between. From germline, CDR1 is MNHEY and CDR2 SVGAGI. This CDR3 is 15 amino acids long. CDR3 nucleotide sequence: TGTGCCAGCAGTTACTCGATATGGGGGGGGACTGAAGCTTTCTTT. It encodes CASSYSIWGGTEAFF.

The table lists this clone with a few counts. V and J are TRBV20-1 and TRBJ1-1, with a weak D call TRBD1 (6 bases). Germline V gene sequence: CDR1 DFQATT, CDR2 SNEGSKA (reference sequence). The CDR3 totals 12 residues. V was shortened by 6 bases and J by 4 bases, with 12 bases between the two germline ends. CDR3 loop: CSASRGGTEAFF. CDR3 DNA: TGCAGTGCAAGTAGGGGGGGCACTGAAGCTTTCTTT.

The J gene is TRBJ1-1, the V gene TRBV30; D is possibly TRBD1 (6 bases). This CDR3 has 15 residues. Germline values: CDR1 GTSNPN, CDR2 SVGIG (reference sequence). Between the trimmed V and J ends, which lost 0 bases and 6 bases, there was a span of 17 bases. The CDR3 is CAWSVFGRGTAEAFF. CDR3 nucleotides: TGTGCCTGGAGTGTGTTTGGGAGGGGGACGGCTGAAGCTTTCTTT.

The chain uses TRBV6-6 and TRBJ1-1; 7 bases agree with TRBD1. V was clipped by 2 bases and J by 5 bases; unmatched bases: 2. The CDR3 consists of 13 residues. Germline-derived CDR1 and CDR2 are MNHNY and SVGAGI (reference sequence). The CDR3 protein is CASSYATGTEAFF. The CDR3 DNA follows: TGTGCCAGCAGTTACGCGACAGGGACTGAAGCTTTCTTT.

This clone was observed a few times. The V call is TRBV19, the J call TRBJ1-5; 9 bases match TRBD1. Unmatched junction bases numbered 15, after V lost 4 bases and J lost 5 bases. The CDR3 covers 18 residues. CDR1 is LNHDA, CDR2 SQIVND, per germline (reference sequence). The CDR3 region has the DNA TGTGCCAGTAGTAAATGGGAGTGGACAGGGGTAACGGATCAGCCCCAGCATTTT. This gives the protein CASSKWEWTGVTDQPQHF. The full variable domain, in which reference TRBV19 and TRBJ1-5 provide the parts outside the CDR3, is DGGITQSPKYLFRKEGQNVTLSCEQNLNHDAMYWYRQDPGQGLRLIYYSQIVNDFQKGDIAEGYSVSREKKESFPLTVTSAQKNPTAFYLCASSKWEWTGVTDQPQHFGDGTRLSIL.

The chain is built from TRBV2 and TRBJ2-7; TRBD2 agrees at 9 bases. Germline trimming cut 9 bases from V and 3 bases from J; bases unmatched to any gene: 15. Germline lookup yields CDR1 SNHLY and CDR2 FYNNEI. The CDR3 is made up of 16 amino acids. CDR3 in DNA: TGTGCCAGTTTCGGACCTAGCGGGGAAGCTGACTACGAGCAGTACTTC. Its protein product is CASFGPSGEADYEQYF.

The CDR3 reads CASSIVRWTAGGTGELFF. The CDR3 nucleotides read TGTGCCAGTAGTATAGTCCGCTGGACGGCTGGGGGGACCGGGGAGCTGTTTTTT. The chain uses TRBV19 and TRBJ2-2; D possibly corresponds to TRBD2 (6 bases). The CDR3 has 18 amino acids. The germline CDR1 and CDR2 sequences are LNHDA and SQIVND (reference sequence). V dropped 1 base and J dropped 5 bases, with 20 bases sitting between them.

The rearrangement joins TRBV29-1 to TRBJ1-1; no clear D. There are 12 residues in the CDR3. V shed 7 bases and J shed 5 bases, with 14 bases lying between them. In germline, CDR1 is SQVTM, CDR2 ANQGSEA. The CDR3 DNA reads as TGCAGCGCGGTTCTGGGAGGAACTGAAGCTTTCTTT. Encoded protein: CSAVLGGTEAFF.

The chain links TRBV9 to TRBJ1-4; possible D gene TRBD1, 6 bases. The CDR3 loop spans 14 amino acids. Trimming took 4 bases from V and 7 from J, leaving 14 bases between them. In germline, CDR1 is SGDLS, CDR2 YYNGEE. The CDR3 region has the DNA TGTGCCAGCAGCAGGGACATCAGGAGTGAAAAACTGTTTTTT. Its translation is CASSRDIRSEKLFF.